The 5 T cell receptor beta chains reported below all come from one sample, sequenced in a study of CD4 T cells in relation to SARS-CoV-2 and coronaviruses. Unexposed donor CD4+ T cells date from about 2011-2018, before the COVID-19 pandemic. CD4+ T cells were isolated from the cells after around 9 days of culture. Clones were sequenced by immunoSEQ multiplex PCR, and TCRdb holds only the in-frame ones, with some missing. The data contain 15,000 to 20,000 clones, roughly 80% of them singletons. These receptors have no identified antigens. The sample consisted of CD4+ T cells from PBMCs, cultured in vitro. The receptor set was obtained from a human donor in good health.

The rearrangement joins TRBV19 to TRBJ2-7; the match to TRBD2 covers 7 bases. The CDR3 spans 13 residues. J gave up 6 bases and V 6 bases, and 8 bases lay outside the gene matches. The germline V gene encodes CDR1 LNHDA and CDR2 SQIVND (reference sequence). The CDR3 DNA reads TGTGCCAGTAGGCGGACGGGGGGACTCGAGCAGTACTTC. It codes for CASRRTGGLEQYF. Supplemented by reference TRBV19 and TRBJ2-7, the full variable domain reads DGGITQSPKYLFRKEGQNVTLSCEQNLNHDAMYWYRQDPGQGLRLIYYSQIVNDFQKGDIAEGYSVSREKKESFPLTVTSAQKNPTAFYLCASRRTGGLEQYFGPGTRLTVT.

The chain recombines TRBV30 with TRBJ2-3, with 9 bases matching TRBD1. CDR3 size: 16 residues. Germline V gene lookup returns CDR1 GTSNPN and CDR2 SVGIG (reference sequence). The junction had 8 bases not matched to a gene; V was cut back by 0 bases and J by 4 bases. In nucleotides, the CDR3 is TGTGCCTGGAGTGTATACGGGACAGGGTGGTCAGATACGCAGTATTTT. Translating gives CAWSVYGTGWSDTQYF.

V usage is TRBV5-1 and J usage is TRBJ2-2; 10 nucleotides line up with TRBD2. From germline, CDR1 is SGHRS and CDR2 YFSETQ. The trim removed 4 bases at V and 4 bases at J, leaving 7 bases unmatched. The CDR3 has 16 residues. CDR3 region: CASSGGLARGTGELFF. The CDR3 nucleotides are TGCGCCAGCAGCGGGGGACTAGCGAGGGGCACCGGGGAGCTGTTTTTT.

This clone was seen a handful of times. The chain uses TRBV7-8 and TRBJ2-2, with 10 bases aligning to TRBD2. J gave up 5 bases and V 5 bases, and 14 bases lay outside the gene matches. This CDR3 has 18 residues. CDR1 and CDR2 from the germline V gene are SGHVS and FQNEAQ. The CDR3 here is CASSGIPGLATFTGELFF. The CDR3, as DNA: TGTGCCAGCAGCGGAATCCCGGGACTAGCGACTTTTACCGGGGAGCTGTTTTTT.

CDR3 bases: TGTGCCAGCAGTTTATGGACGGGAGGGAACTACGAGCAGTACTTC. It codes for CASSLWTGGNYEQYF. V is TRBV28 and J is TRBJ2-7; 8 bases are a match to TRBD2. V trimming: 0 bases; J trimming: 3 bases; junction bases outside the gene matches: 4. This CDR3 is built from 15 residues. Germline V gene sequence: CDR1 MDHEN, CDR2 SYDVKM.